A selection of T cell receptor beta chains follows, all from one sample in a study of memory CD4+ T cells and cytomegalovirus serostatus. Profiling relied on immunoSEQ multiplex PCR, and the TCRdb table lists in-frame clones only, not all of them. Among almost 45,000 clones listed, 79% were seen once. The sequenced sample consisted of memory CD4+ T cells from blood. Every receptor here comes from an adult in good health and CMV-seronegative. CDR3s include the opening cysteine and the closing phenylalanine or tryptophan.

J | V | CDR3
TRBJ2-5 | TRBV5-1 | CASSLQGFETQYF
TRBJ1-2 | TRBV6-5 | CASSKGPYGYTF
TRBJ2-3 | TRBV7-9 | CASSPRGPDTQYF
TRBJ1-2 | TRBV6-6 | CASSYSTANYGYTF
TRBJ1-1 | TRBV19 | CASSTQRAGTFF
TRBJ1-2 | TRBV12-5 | CASGLSPTELYTF
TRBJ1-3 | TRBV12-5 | CASGPMTGYDTIYF
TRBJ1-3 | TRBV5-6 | CASSWGDGGNTIYF
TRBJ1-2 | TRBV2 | CASSESLSSYTF
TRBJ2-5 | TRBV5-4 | CASSLGGQSETQYF
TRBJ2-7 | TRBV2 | CASRRDGSYEQYF
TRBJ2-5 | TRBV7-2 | CASSWGNLQETQYF
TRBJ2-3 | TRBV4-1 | CASSQSRLAGGPPDTQYF
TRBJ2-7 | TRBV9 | CASSVGGTAYYEQYF
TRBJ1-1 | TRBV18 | CASSPTVNTEAFF
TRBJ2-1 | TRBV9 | CASSVEAMGSGRASSSEQFF
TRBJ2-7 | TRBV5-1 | CASTSGRDYEQYF
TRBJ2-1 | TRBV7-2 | CASSLGIQQFF
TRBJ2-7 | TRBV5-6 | CASSPGTGGAYEQYF
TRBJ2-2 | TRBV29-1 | CSVGQATGELFF
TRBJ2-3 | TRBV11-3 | CASSSLRGAKGPDTQYF
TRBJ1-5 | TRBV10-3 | CAISDQDRVGGNQPQHF
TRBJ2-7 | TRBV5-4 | CASSPDRQNEQYF
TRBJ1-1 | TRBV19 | CASSITTGPYEAFF
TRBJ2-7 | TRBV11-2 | CASSSLGRHHKPYEQYF
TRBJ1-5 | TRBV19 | CASSPINQPQHF
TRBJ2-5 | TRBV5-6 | CASSKTGGEETQYF
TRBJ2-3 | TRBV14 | CASSPGGSAITDTQYF
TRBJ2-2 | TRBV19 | CASTPAIGLADTGELFF
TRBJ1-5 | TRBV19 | CARASVRFHQPQHF
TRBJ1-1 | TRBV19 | CASAFVGGRQAFF
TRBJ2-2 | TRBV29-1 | CSVELIAGTGELFF
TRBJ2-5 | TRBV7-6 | CASSLEFSETQYF
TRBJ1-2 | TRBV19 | CASSRQGAYGYTF
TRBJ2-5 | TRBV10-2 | CASSEIKGGATQYF
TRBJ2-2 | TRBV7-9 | CAISATGGAGELFF
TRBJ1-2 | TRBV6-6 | CASSYMGTANYGYTF
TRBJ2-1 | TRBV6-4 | CATGQGGNEQFF
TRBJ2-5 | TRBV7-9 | CASSSGLSGKTQYF
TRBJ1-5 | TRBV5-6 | CAGSLYRGPQHF
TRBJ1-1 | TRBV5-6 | CASSLVAGQEAFF
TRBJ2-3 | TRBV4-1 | CASSQDFRLAPVGTDTQYF
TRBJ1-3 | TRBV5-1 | CASSLGGAGNTIYF
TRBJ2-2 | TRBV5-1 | CASSLAGETGELFF
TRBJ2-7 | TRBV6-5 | CASSQTGTSYEQYF
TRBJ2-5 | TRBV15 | CATSPGLQETQYF
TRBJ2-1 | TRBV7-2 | CASSLGPGQFF
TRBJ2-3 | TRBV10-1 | CASSESRLAGVGITDTQYF
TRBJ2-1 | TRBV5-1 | CASSLDLSYNEQFF
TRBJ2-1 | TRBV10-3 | CATRGATWGSYNEQFF
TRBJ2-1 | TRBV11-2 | CASSSPGGPYNEQFF